This passage covers 6 T cell receptor beta chains from one sample sequenced in a study of blood T cells in healthy people across ages. PCR was performed a second time for 7 to 11 cycles using a sample-barcoded 5' primer and a J-beta primer mix. Using its own MiXCR run on the 5' RACE reads, TCRdb lists one record per CDR3 protein. Here the sample spans about 800,000 distinct CDR3 sequences, about 25% being singletons. The same specimen was also included in a second study, on T cells of mothers and their children.

The sample taken for sequencing was blood. These receptor sequences come from a boy aged 5-17 years in good health.

The chain couples TRBV7-2 to TRBJ2-3; possibly TRBD2 for D (5 bases). Between the trimmed V and J ends, which lost 4 bases and 3 bases, there was a span of 20 bases. There are 17 residues in the CDR3. Per the germline V gene, CDR1 is SGHTA and CDR2 is FQGNSA. DNA for the CDR3: TGTGCCAGCAGCTCCCTGCGAGGGATTGAGAGGACAGATACGCAGTATTTT. It encodes CASSSLRGIERTDTQYF. Filled out from reference TRBV7-2 and TRBJ2-3, the complete variable domain reads GAGVSQSPSNKVTEKGKDVELRCDPISGHTALYWYRQSLGQGLEFLIYFQGNSAPDKSGLPSDRFSAERTGGSVSTLTIQRTQQEDSAVYLCASSSLRGIERTDTQYFGPGTRLTVL.

This chain links TRBV2 with TRBJ2-1, with D perhaps matching TRBD1 (5 bases). The J call may not be correct, given that the DNA end is closer to TRBJ2-5. The CDR3 length is 13 residues. Germline V gives CDR1 SNHLY, CDR2 FYNNEI. The DNA for the CDR3 is TGTGCCAGCCTACGTGGGGCCGGAGAGACCCAGTACTTC. Protein product: CASLRGAGETQYF.

The chain carries TRBV6-6 and TRBJ2-3, with D possibly TRBD2 on 7 matching bases. The CDR3 is made up of 16 amino acids. Trimming removed 1 base from V and 0 bases from J, with 11 bases in between. Looked up from germline, CDR1 is MNHNY and CDR2 is SVGAGI (reference sequence). CDR3 sequence (DNA): TGTGCCAGCAGTTACTGGGCGGGGGCCAGCACAGATACGCAGTATTTT. It yields the protein CASSYWAGASTDTQYF.

This clonotype was detected only a few times. This sequence joins TRBV24-1 and TRBJ2-1, with TRBD1 identical over 10 bases. Germline CDR1 reads KGHDR; CDR2 reads SFDVKD. The CDR3 is made up of 15 amino acids. The junction had 7 bases not matched to a gene; V was cut back by 9 bases and J by 3 bases. CDR3 DNA: TGTGCCACCCAGCCCCGGGACAGGGGCTACAATGAGCAGTTCTTC. This gives the protein CATQPRDRGYNEQFF.

This clonotype has a handful of counts. DNA for the CDR3: TGTGCCAGCAGCGAAGGGGCTAGCGTGAACACCGGGGAGCTGTTTTTT. Translated, it gives CASSEGASVNTGELFF. J is TRBJ2-2 and V is TRBV7-9; D is possibly TRBD2 (6 bases). The CDR3 runs to 16 residues. Germline loops: CDR1 SEHNR, CDR2 FQNEAQ (reference sequence). Trimming stripped 5 bases from V and 1 base from J, with 14 bases between.

The chain links TRBV7-8 to TRBJ2-1, with TRBD2 matching over 13 bases. The CDR3 totals 15 residues. J was trimmed by 6 bases and V by 5 bases; bases with no gene match: 4. Looked up from germline, CDR1 is SGHVS and CDR2 is FQNEAQ. CDR3 in amino acids: CASSGTSGVLNEQFF. CDR3 bases: TGTGCCAGCAGCGGGACTAGCGGGGTCCTCAATGAGCAGTTCTTC.